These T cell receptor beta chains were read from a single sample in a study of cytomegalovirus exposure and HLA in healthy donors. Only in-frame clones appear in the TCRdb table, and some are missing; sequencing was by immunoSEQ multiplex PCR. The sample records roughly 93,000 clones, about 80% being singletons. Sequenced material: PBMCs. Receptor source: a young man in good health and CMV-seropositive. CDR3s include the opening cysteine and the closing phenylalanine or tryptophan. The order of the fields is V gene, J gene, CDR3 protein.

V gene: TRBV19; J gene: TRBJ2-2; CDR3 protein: CASSIGAAGTGELFF
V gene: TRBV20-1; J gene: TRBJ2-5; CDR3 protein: CSAWTGETQYF
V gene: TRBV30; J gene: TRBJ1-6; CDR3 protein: CAWSRDRGSYNSPLHF
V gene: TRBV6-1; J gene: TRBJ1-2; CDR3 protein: CASSEVGRGLGYGYTF
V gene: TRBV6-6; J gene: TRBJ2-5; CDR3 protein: CASSDSGGSQETQYF
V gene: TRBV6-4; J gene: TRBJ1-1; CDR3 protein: CASYGGQGLTQAFF
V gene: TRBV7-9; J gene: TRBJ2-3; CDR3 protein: CASSLVESGTGTDTQYF
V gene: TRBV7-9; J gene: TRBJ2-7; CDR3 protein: CASSSPSPAAYEQYF
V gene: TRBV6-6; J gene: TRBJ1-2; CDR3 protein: CASSQSRTDNYGYTF
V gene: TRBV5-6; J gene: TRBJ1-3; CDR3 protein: CASSYLRGTSGNTIYF
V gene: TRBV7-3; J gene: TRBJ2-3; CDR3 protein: CASGAGGPQDTQYF
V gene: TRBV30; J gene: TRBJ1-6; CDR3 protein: CARSGGVQGEMNSPLHF
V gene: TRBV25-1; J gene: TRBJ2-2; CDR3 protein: CASSLAGVPGTGELFF
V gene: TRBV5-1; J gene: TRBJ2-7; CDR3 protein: CASSLSPWGRDEQYF
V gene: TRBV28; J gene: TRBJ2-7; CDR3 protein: CASSATGFVSEQYF
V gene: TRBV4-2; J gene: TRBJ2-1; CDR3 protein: CASSPWTSGGPLYNEQFF